The present TCR beta chain was sequenced within a study of T-cell reconstitution after alpha-beta-depleted transplantation in children. TCRbeta library construction was performed incorporating unique molecular identifiers. TCRdb reprocessed the PCR reads via MiXCR and lists one record per CDR3 protein. Seen here are hundreds of thousands of distinct CDR3 sequences, roughly 17% observed once, and the top ten hold 1.1%. On this clonotype: The junction departs from the called germline gene at one end, perhaps through a read error.

Germline V gene data show CDR1 as DFQATT and CDR2 as SNEGSKA (reference sequence). CDR3 size: 14 residues. The chain uses TRBV20-1 and TRBJ2-1, with D perhaps TRBD1 (6 bases). The receptor was derived from a human donor who donated a stem cell graft to a child with acute myeloid leukemia. This material consisted of PBMCs from the stem cell graft donor, taken from the stem cell graft. The CDR3 here is CSARRQGNINQQFF. CDR3 coding DNA: TGCAGTGCTAGAAGGCAGGGGAATATCAATCAGCAGTTCTTC.